These 12 T cell receptor beta chains originate from one sample sequenced in a study of OX40 agonist ivuxolimab in advanced cancers. Libraries were made using the immunoSEQ multiplex PCR assay. The table was pulled from immuneACCESS by TCRdb, which kept in-frame rearrangements only. Such tables lose some clones; where checked, under half of the loss comes from unresolved V genes, and the rest has no known cause. Recorded for this sample are around 94,000 clones; roughly 90% of them occurred a single time. In total, the top ten clones hold around 3.3% of the sample. Sequencing was performed on CD4+ or CD8+ T cells sorted from blood, taken in a trial of the OX40 agonist ivuxolimab. The receptors here all came from an adult with an advanced solid tumor such as melanoma, head and neck, liver or kidney cancer.

The rearrangement joins TRBV6-5 to TRBJ1-2, with D unresolved. The length of the CDR3 is 10 residues. The germline V and J ends were trimmed by 6 bases and 7 bases, with 6 bases remaining between them. The germline gives CDR1 MNHEY, CDR2 SVGAGI. The CDR3 region has the DNA TGTGCCAGCAGGGGAATTGGCTACACCTTC. Protein sequence: CASRGIGYTF.

The V and J genes are TRBV27 and TRBJ2-3, with D perhaps matching TRBD1 (5 bases). The CDR3 is 14 amino acids. V lost 5 bases to trimming and J lost 4 bases, with 13 bases between them. Germline CDR1 MNHEY, CDR2 SMNVEV (reference sequence). CDR3 protein: CASSPSPRADTQYF. The CDR3 bases are TGTGCCAGCAGTCCCAGTCCCAGGGCAGATACGCAGTATTTT.

V gene TRBV2 combines with J gene TRBJ2-1; D may be TRBD1 or TRBD2 (6 bases each). V shed 2 bases and J shed 9 bases, with 20 bases lying between them. The CDR3 covers 16 residues. Germline V gene sequence: CDR1 SNHLY, CDR2 FYNNEI. The CDR3 loop is CASSEYPGHAGSEQFF. DNA of the CDR3: TGTGCCAGCAGTGAATATCCGGGACACGCGGGGAGTGAGCAGTTCTTC. Full variable domain (remainder filled in from reference TRBV2 and TRBJ2-1): EPEVTQTPSHQVTQMGQEVILRCVPISNHLYFYWYRQILGQKVEFLVSFYNNEISEKSEIFDDQFSVERPDGSNFTLKIRSTKLEDSAMYFCASSEYPGHAGSEQFFGPGTRLTVL.

This clone was recorded once. The genes are TRBV25-1 and TRBJ1-4; the D gene is possibly TRBD1 (6 bases). CDR3 length: 15 residues. Germline CDR1 reads MGHDK; CDR2 reads SYGVNS. With 4 bases removed from V and 6 bases from J, the gap between germline ends came to 15 bases. CDR3 amino acids: CASSGRQVGDEKLFF. The DNA of the CDR3 is TGTGCCAGCAGTGGAAGACAGGTGGGGGATGAAAAACTGTTTTTT.

The chain combines TRBV9 with TRBJ2-3; tentatively, D is TRBD1 (6 bases). V lost 4 bases and J 5 bases, leaving 8 bases between the germline ends. There are 12 residues in the CDR3. Germline CDR1 SGDLS, CDR2 YYNGEE. The CDR3: CASSIQGDTQYF. The CDR3 region has the DNA TGTGCCAGCAGCATACAGGGAGATACGCAGTATTTT.

The chain is built from TRBV28 and TRBJ1-1; D is undetermined. Trimming pared 3 bases from V and 5 bases from J, leaving 7 bases between. The CDR3 is made up of 12 amino acids. Germline V lookup: CDR1 MDHEN, CDR2 SYDVKM. The CDR3 nucleotides are TGTGCCAGCAGTTTTGGGAGGACTGAAGCTTTCTTT. As protein: CASSFGRTEAFF.

The genes are TRBV7-6 and TRBJ1-2; 7 bases are shared with TRBD1. The V gene's germline CDR1 is SGHVS and CDR2 FNYEAQ. The CDR3 has 13 amino acids. The V segment lost 6 bases and the J segment 7 bases; nucleotides outside the gene matches: 8. CDR3 sequence: CASSQRGGAGYTF. As DNA, the CDR3 is TGTGCCAGCAGTCAACGAGGGGGCGCTGGCTACACCTTC.

This chain joins TRBV9 and TRBJ2-3, with TRBD2 matching over 11 bases. The CDR3 totals 16 residues. After removal of 3 bases from V and 3 bases from J, the junction contained 6 bases not matched to a gene. Germline CDR1 SGDLS, CDR2 YYNGEE. CDR3 sequence: CASSETSGVRTDTQYF. DNA of the CDR3: TGTGCCAGCAGCGAGACTAGCGGGGTTAGGACAGATACGCAGTATTTT.

The chain uses TRBV5-4 and TRBJ2-7; D remains unclear. The CDR3 consists of 13 residues. Trimming removed 2 bases from V and 1 base from J, with 7 bases in between. Germline V gives CDR1 SGHNT, CDR2 YYREEE (reference sequence). The CDR3 loop is CASSFKGSYEQYF. Here the CDR3 DNA reads TGTGCCAGCAGCTTTAAAGGTTCCTACGAGCAGTACTTC.

The chain couples TRBV27 to TRBJ1-3; D not resolved. Deletions cut 9 bases from V and 1 base from J, with 10 bases between. This CDR3 contains 13 residues. Germline loops: CDR1 MNHEY, CDR2 SMNVEV (reference sequence). The CDR3 is CASTSNSGNTIYF. The CDR3 DNA reads TGTGCCAGTACCTCAAATTCTGGAAACACCATATATTTT.

The chain couples TRBV6-5 to TRBJ1-2; 9 bases match TRBD1. The CDR3 totals 13 residues. Germline assignment: CDR1 MNHEY and CDR2 SVGAGI. Germline trimming cut 5 bases from V and 5 bases from J; bases unmatched to any gene: 3. The CDR3 is CASSLGTGYGYTF. The CDR3 DNA sequence: TGTGCCAGCAGTCTCGGGACAGGGTATGGCTACACCTTC.

The DNA of the CDR3 is TGCGCCAGCAGCTTGGATGAGGGCTCCTACGAGCAGTACTTC. Translating it yields CASSLDEGSYEQYF. The rearrangement links TRBV5-1 to TRBJ2-7; possibly TRBD2 for D (5 bases). The CDR3 length is 14 residues. The V gene lost 0 bases and the J gene lost 0 bases, with 7 bases spanning the gap. In germline, CDR1 is SGHRS, CDR2 YFSETQ.